This T cell receptor beta chain was sequenced in a study of human T cells and chemical hapten exposure. Noted time point: patch test 1, 2 weeks after DPC sensitization. Treatment given: therapeutic diphenylcyclopropenone sensitization with weekly scalp DPC. This clonotype was detected ten times or more. The CDR3 is 13 residues long. The germline gives CDR1 MNHEY, CDR2 SMNVEV (reference sequence). V dropped 4 bases and J dropped 1 base, with 7 bases sitting between them. MiXCR, run by TCRdb on the RACE reads, gives a single entry per CDR3 protein. The sample lists about 380,000 distinct CDR3 sequences; approximately 5% were seen once.

Sequencing was performed on whole blood, taken in connection with sensitization to the hapten diphenylcyclopropenone (DPC). The rearrangement links TRBV27 to TRBJ1-2; D not resolved. This TCR was sampled from a woman in her forties or fifties with alopecia areata. Some clones in this sample may be carry-over from other donors' samples. The DNA for the CDR3 is TGTGCCAGCAGTTATGAGGGTAACTATGGCTACACCTTC. Protein: CASSYEGNYGYTF.